Following are 15 T cell receptor beta chains from one sample sequenced in a study of T cell clonotyping in hematopoietic cell transplantation. The assay was immunoSEQ multiplex PCR, and TCRdb's table has in-frame clones only and misses some. Here the sample spans about 9,200 clones, about 90% being singletons. Documented time point: recipient sample about 28 days before transplant, after cytoreduction. The source was peripheral blood mononuclear cells, collected before stem cell transplant. The receptors were gathered from a woman aged 55-69 years with acute myeloid leukemia. Some clones in this sample may be carry-over from other donors' samples.

The gene calls are TRBV11-2 and TRBJ2-7; D possibly corresponds to TRBD2 (6 bases). The CDR3 extends over 13 amino acids. V was trimmed by 1 base and J by 7 bases, leaving 11 bases between them. Germline CDR1 is SGHAT and CDR2 is FQNNGV. This chain's CDR3 is CASSLGGIWEQYV. In DNA form, the CDR3 reads TGTGCCAGCAGCTTAGGCGGGATTTGGGAGCAGTACGTC.

This clone occurred once. The chain has TRBV29-1 and TRBJ2-5; TRBD2 is a possible D gene (5 bases). The V and J ends lost 6 bases and 7 bases respectively, with 15 bases between them. Germline CDR1 and CDR2: SQVTM and ANQGSEA. The CDR3 consists of 12 residues. CDR3 sequence (DNA): TGCAGCGTCCCAGGACTGGCTGCGACCCAGTACTTC. Encoded protein: CSVPGLAATQYF.

V and J are TRBV15 and TRBJ2-7; D is undetermined. The CDR3 is 14 amino acids. Germline values: CDR1 LNHNV, CDR2 YYDKDF (reference sequence). V was trimmed by 0 bases and J by 0 bases, leaving 6 bases between them. CDR3 sequence (DNA): TGTGCCACCAGCAGAGATCCGGACTCCTACGAGCAGTACGTC. Protein sequence: CATSRDPDSYEQYV.

The chain has TRBV4-1 and TRBJ2-3; 8 positions match TRBD2. The V gene end was trimmed by 4 bases and the J gene end by 11 bases; junction bases not matched to a gene: 17. Germline V CDR1 and CDR2: MGHRA, YSYEKL. The CDR3 has 16 amino acids. This CDR3 reads CASSRSGLDLSNGQYF. In nucleotides, the CDR3 is TGCGCCAGCAGCCGGTCGGGACTAGATTTGTCAAACGGGCAGTATTTT.

The chain combines TRBV10-3 with TRBJ1-1, with 8 bases identical to TRBD1. The CDR3 runs 14 residues. V shed 7 bases, J shed 3 bases, and the junction held 7 bases outside the gene matches. Germline V CDR1 and CDR2: ENHRY, SYGVKD. CDR3 DNA: TGTGCCATCAACTCAGGGGGCAGGGACACTGAAGCTTTCTTT. Its protein product is CAINSGGRDTEAFF.

This clone was observed a single time. The chain's CDR3 is CASSDQGLGEAFF. For the CDR3, the DNA is TGCGCCAGCAGTGATCAGGGCTTAGGGGAAGCTTTCTTT. J is TRBJ1-1 and V is TRBV10-2; maybe TRBD1 (5 bases). Germline assignment: CDR1 WSHSY and CDR2 SAAADI. Trimming left V 3 bases short and J 8 bases short, with 13 bases between. The CDR3 covers 13 residues.

The chain carries TRBV7-9 and TRBJ2-3; D not certain. Trimming took off 2 bases at V and 4 bases at J, with 10 bases between the two ends. The CDR3 extends over 14 amino acids. The germline gives CDR1 SEHNR, CDR2 FQNEAQ (reference sequence). DNA for the CDR3: TGTGCCAGCAGCTTAACGGGCCTAGCAGATACGCAGTATTTT. Encoded protein: CASSLTGLADTQYF.

The rearrangement joins TRBV30 to TRBJ1-2; 7 nucleotides match TRBD1. The junction had 4 bases not matched to a gene; V was cut back by 2 bases and J by 4 bases. Germline CDR1 reads GTSNPN; CDR2 reads SVGIG (reference sequence). The CDR3 sequence is 13 residues long. The CDR3 nucleotides are TGTGCCTGGAGTCGGGACAGACCCTATGGCTACACCTTC. Translation gives CAWSRDRPYGYTF.

This sequence joins TRBV7-2 and TRBJ2-7; D perhaps matches TRBD1 (5 bases). Germline V gene data show CDR1 as SGHTA and CDR2 as FQGNSA. The CDR3 runs to 14 residues. The V and J ends lost 5 bases and 3 bases respectively, with 14 bases between them. CDR3 DNA: TGTGCCAGCAGCACATCGACAGACCACTACGAGCAGTACGTC. Its protein is CASSTSTDHYEQYV.

The chain combines TRBV4-2 with TRBJ2-1; perhaps TRBD2 as D (5 bases). Germline CDR1 LGHNA, CDR2 YNFKEQ. The V end was cut by 2 bases, the J end by 8 bases, with 16 bases between. The CDR3 spans 15 residues. CDR3 nucleotide sequence: TGTGCCAGCAGCCAACCGGGGTCCGGTGGATATGAGCAGTTCTTC. Residues: CASSQPGSGGYEQFF.

This CDR3 is CASSYSRDQPQHF. CDR3 nucleotide sequence: TGTGCCAGCAGTTACTCCAGGGATCAGCCCCAGCATTTT. V gene TRBV6-6 combines with J gene TRBJ1-5; TRBD1 might be the D (5 bases). The CDR3 has 13 amino acids. Germline assignment: CDR1 MNHNY and CDR2 SVGAGI (reference sequence). The V gene lost 0 bases and the J gene lost 5 bases, with 5 bases spanning the gap.

The chain carries TRBV7-9 and TRBJ1-1; no clear D gene. Germline-derived CDR1 and CDR2 are SEHNR and FQNEAQ (reference sequence). The CDR3 has 12 amino acids. V was shortened by 7 bases and J by 4 bases, with 10 bases between the two germline ends. The DNA for the CDR3 is TGTGCCAGCACAATCGGGCTCACTGAAGCTTTCTTT. Its translation: CASTIGLTEAFF.

The rearrangement links TRBV27 to TRBJ1-1; D is perhaps TRBD1 (6 bases). CDR3 length: 14 amino acids. CDR1 is MNHEY and CDR2 is SMNVEV in the germline V gene (reference sequence). Trimming cost V 3 bases and J 1 base, with 9 bases left between them. The CDR3 protein is CASSLSRGNTEAFF. Written as DNA, the CDR3 is TGTGCCAGCAGTTTGAGCAGGGGGAACACTGAAGCTTTCTTT.

This rearrangement joins TRBV6-6 to TRBJ1-2, with 8 bases lining up with TRBD1. J was trimmed by 7 bases and V by 6 bases; bases with no gene match: 10. The germline gives CDR1 MNHNY, CDR2 SVGAGI (reference sequence). CDR3 length equals 14 residues. The CDR3 region has the DNA TGTGCCAGCAGCCTGGGACAGGCCAACCGTGGCTACACCTTC. As protein: CASSLGQANRGYTF.

J is TRBJ1-1 and V is TRBV18; no definite D call. This CDR3 region has 14 residues. CDR1 KGHSH and CDR2 LQKENI come from the germline V gene. V shed 2 bases and J shed 0 bases, with 7 bases lying between them. The CDR3 loop reads CASSPRTVNTEAFF. DNA of the CDR3: TGTGCCAGCTCACCAAGGACCGTGAACACTGAAGCTTTCTTT.